These 32 T cell receptor beta chains share one sample of origin, sequenced in a study of shared clonotypes between healthy human individuals. It was CD45RO-negative cells, positively selected for CCR7, that made up naive CD8 cells, with terminally differentiated effector memory CD45RA+ cells excluded. This table comes from immunoSEQ multiplex PCR, and its TCRdb copy is limited to in-frame clones, with some not included. The data hold approximately 840,000 clones, with 90% to 98% observed a single time. The sequenced material came from naive CD8+ T cells sorted from blood. These receptors were obtained from a young man in good health.

V and J are TRBV5-4 and TRBJ2-7, with D tentatively TRBD2 (6 bases). The germline gives CDR1 SGHNT, CDR2 YYREEE (reference sequence). CDR3 size: 16 residues. V lost 1 base and J lost 4, with 18 bases in between. This chain's CDR3 is CASSLKDGQAGYEQYF. CDR3 coding DNA: TGTGCCAGCAGCTTGAAGGACGGTCAGGCGGGGTACGAGCAGTACTTC.

The J gene is TRBJ2-7, the V gene TRBV30; 12 nucleotides agree with TRBD2. This CDR3 is 13 amino acids long. V shed 8 bases, J shed 2 bases, and the junction held 4 bases outside the gene matches. Germline V CDR1 and CDR2: GTSNPN, SVGIG (reference sequence). Here the CDR3 DNA reads TGTGCCCTGACTAGCGGGAGTGCCTACGAGCAGTACTTC. This translates into CALTSGSAYEQYF.

In its sample, this clone was seen once. The chain is built from TRBV5-1 and TRBJ2-1, with a possible D match to TRBD2 (5 bases). The germline V and J ends were trimmed by 4 bases and 5 bases, with 16 bases remaining between them. Germline V gene lookup returns CDR1 SGHRS and CDR2 YFSETQ. This CDR3 is 15 amino acids long. CDR3 in amino acids: CASSPWGVSDNEQFF. The CDR3 DNA follows: TGCGCCAGCAGCCCCTGGGGAGTGTCTGACAATGAGCAGTTCTTC.

The rearrangement uses TRBV2 and TRBJ2-1; 7 positions match TRBD2. This CDR3 comprises 12 residues. V dropped 8 bases and J dropped 10; count of bases not matched to a gene: 8. Germline V lookup: CDR1 SNHLY, CDR2 FYNNEI. CDR3 DNA sequence: TGTGCCAGCCGGACTAGGCGATGGGAGCAGTTCTTC. As protein: CASRTRRWEQFF. Combining the CDR3 with reference TRBV2 and TRBJ2-1 gives the whole variable domain EPEVTQTPSHQVTQMGQEVILRCVPISNHLYFYWYRQILGQKVEFLVSFYNNEISEKSEIFDDQFSVERPDGSNFTLKIRSTKLEDSAMYFCASRTRRWEQFFGPGTRLTVL.

The V gene is TRBV6-6, the J gene TRBJ1-5; D is undetermined. CDR3 length: 12 amino acids. Germline V gene lookup returns CDR1 MNHNY and CDR2 SVGAGI (reference sequence). Trimming stripped 5 bases from V and 3 bases from J, with 5 bases between. The CDR3 region has the DNA TGTGCCAGCAGTATTGACAATCAGCCCCAGCATTTT. Amino acid sequence: CASSIDNQPQHF.

The V gene is TRBV18, the J gene TRBJ2-1; 8 nucleotides agree with TRBD1. Looked up from germline, CDR1 is KGHSH and CDR2 is LQKENI. This CDR3 has 15 amino acids. V gave up 6 bases and J gave up 5 bases; unmatched junction bases: 9. CDR3 DNA sequence: TGTGCCAGCTCGCTTGGACAGGGTCGTAACAATGAGCAGTTCTTC. This encodes CASSLGQGRNNEQFF.

The gene calls are TRBV7-6 and TRBJ1-2, with TRBD1 as a possible D gene (6 bases). This CDR3 has 13 amino acids. V was pared by 2 bases and J by 5 bases, with 9 bases between. Germline assignment: CDR1 SGHVS and CDR2 FNYEAQ. The CDR3 region has the DNA TGTGCCAGCAGCTTAACGCAGGGGTATGGCTACACCTTC. Protein sequence: CASSLTQGYGYTF.

V is TRBV7-9 and J is TRBJ2-5; no clear D gene. The V gene lost 5 bases and the J gene lost 2 bases, with 12 bases spanning the gap. Germline V gene sequence: CDR1 SEHNR, CDR2 FQNEAQ (reference sequence). This CDR3 has 14 amino acids. The CDR3 sequence: CASSAPLAQETQYF. CDR3 DNA sequence: TGTGCCAGCAGCGCTCCCTTAGCTCAAGAGACCCAGTACTTC.

This chain links TRBV7-9 with TRBJ2-7, with D perhaps matching TRBD1 or TRBD2 (6 bases each). Trimming removed 6 bases from V and 5 bases from J, with 23 bases in between. This CDR3 spans 16 amino acids. Germline CDR1 SEHNR, CDR2 FQNEAQ (reference sequence). In DNA form, the CDR3 reads TGTGCCAGCAGTCAAATAGCGAAAAGTAGGGGGGACGAGCAGTACTTC. It is translated as CASSQIAKSRGDEQYF.

J is TRBJ2-2 and V is TRBV28; D is unresolved. CDR1 and CDR2 (germline): MDHEN, SYDVKM. Between the trimmed V and J ends, which lost 2 bases and 0 bases, there was a span of 13 bases. CDR3 size: 17 residues. The CDR3 spells CASSLRRRASNTGELFF. The CDR3 nucleotides read TGTGCCAGCAGTTTAAGAAGAAGGGCATCGAACACCGGGGAGCTGTTTTTT.

This rearrangement joins TRBV6-5 to TRBJ1-5; no definite D call. The CDR3 is 15 residues long. With 4 bases removed from V and 0 bases from J, the gap between germline ends came to 10 bases. CDR1 is MNHEY, CDR2 SVGAGI, per germline. The CDR3 is CASSSTQDSNQPQHF. The CDR3 DNA sequence: TGTGCCAGCAGTTCCACACAAGATAGCAATCAGCCCCAGCATTTT.

The J gene is TRBJ2-1, the V gene TRBV27; 8 bases are shared with TRBD2. Germline loops: CDR1 MNHEY, CDR2 SMNVEV (reference sequence). This CDR3 region has 14 residues. The V and J ends lost 10 bases and 5 bases, in that order; junction bases with no gene match: 10. The CDR3 is CATSTGTRHNEQFF. As DNA, the CDR3 is TGTGCCACATCTACTGGGACTAGACACAATGAGCAGTTCTTC.

V usage is TRBV25-1 and J usage is TRBJ1-1; D may be TRBD1 (5 bases). The CDR3 sequence is 15 residues long. Trimming took off 1 base at V and 0 bases at J, with 9 bases between the two ends. Germline-derived CDR1 and CDR2 are MGHDK and SYGVNS. In DNA, the CDR3 is TGTGCCAGCAGTGAATTGACAGCGATGAACACTGAAGCTTTCTTT. The encoded protein is CASSELTAMNTEAFF.

This chain uses TRBV7-9 with TRBJ2-7; D call uncertain. The V end was cut by 5 bases, the J end by 0 bases, with 8 bases between. Germline V gene sequence: CDR1 SEHNR, CDR2 FQNEAQ (reference sequence). The CDR3 runs to 13 residues. The CDR3 here is CASSKGASYEQYF. In DNA, the CDR3 is TGTGCCAGCAGCAAAGGTGCCTCCTACGAGCAGTACTTC.

The genes are TRBV19 and TRBJ2-1; D gene ambiguous. V was pared by 1 base and J by 0 bases, with 7 bases between. This CDR3 is built from 15 residues. Germline assignment: CDR1 LNHDA and CDR2 SQIVND (reference sequence). In DNA form, the CDR3 reads TGTGCCAGTAGTATAGTACTTAGCTCCTACAATGAGCAGTTCTTC. It is translated as CASSIVLSSYNEQFF.

The CDR3 bases are TGTGCCAGTATTGGGACTCTGTCGGATGAAGCTTTCTTT. It encodes CASIGTLSDEAFF. The chain joins TRBV19 to TRBJ1-1; D might be TRBD1 (5 bases). Germline V lookup: CDR1 LNHDA, CDR2 SQIVND (reference sequence). The CDR3 sequence is 13 residues long. V dropped 7 bases and J dropped 7 bases, with 16 bases sitting between them.

CDR3 sequence: CASSPRGSNEQFF. CDR3 nucleotides: TGTGCCAGCAGCCCCCGGGGTTCCAATGAGCAGTTCTTC. The chain uses TRBV7-9 and TRBJ2-1; a weak D match, TRBD2 (5 bases). Germline CDR1 and CDR2: SEHNR and FQNEAQ (reference sequence). The length of the CDR3 is 13 residues. With 5 bases removed from V and 6 bases from J, the gap between germline ends came to 11 bases.

This chain links TRBV28 with TRBJ2-7, with 10 bases matching TRBD2. This CDR3 region has 14 residues. The J segment lost 5 bases and the V segment lost 6 bases, leaving 7 bases of the junction unmatched. Germline V gene data show CDR1 as MDHEN and CDR2 as SYDVKM. The CDR3 protein is CASRKGTSVHEQYF. For the CDR3, the DNA is TGTGCCAGCAGGAAGGGGACTAGCGTCCACGAGCAGTACTTC.

The rearrangement uses TRBV7-2 and TRBJ2-7; D gene uncertain. The CDR3 contains 14 residues. With 0 bases removed from V and 1 base from J, the gap between germline ends came to 7 bases. Germline V gene lookup returns CDR1 SGHTA and CDR2 FQGNSA. Here the CDR3 DNA reads TGTGCCAGCAGCTTAGCTAAGGGATCCTACGAGCAGTACTTC. Protein product: CASSLAKGSYEQYF.

The sample holds one count of this clone. This sequence joins TRBV4-1 and TRBJ2-2; D unresolved. V lost 3 bases and J lost 3, with 8 bases in between. This CDR3 has 14 amino acids. Germline V lookup: CDR1 MGHRA, CDR2 YSYEKL. CDR3 coding DNA: TGCGCCAGCAGCCACCTAGGGTACACCGGGGAGCTGTTTTTT. The encoded protein is CASSHLGYTGELFF.

J is TRBJ2-5 and V is TRBV6-5, with D hard to call. The CDR3 is made up of 13 amino acids. V lost 2 bases to trimming and J lost 1 base, with 5 bases between them. Germline V CDR1 and CDR2: MNHEY, SVGAGI. The CDR3 is CASSYESQETQYF. The CDR3 nucleotides read TGTGCCAGCAGTTACGAGAGCCAAGAGACCCAGTACTTC.

The CDR3 loop reads CASATPCTDTQYF. The CDR3 bases are TGTGCCAGCGCGACACCATGCACAGATACGCAGTATTTT. The gene calls are TRBV21-1 and TRBJ2-3; the D call of TRBD1 is as the table states it, not checked on the DNA. TRBV21-1 is described as a pseudogene. The CDR3 extends over 13 amino acids.

This sequence joins TRBV7-9 and TRBJ1-2; tentative D call: TRBD1 (6 bases). The CDR3 runs 14 residues. V lost 1 base, J lost 4 bases, and 10 bases lay in between. CDR1 and CDR2 from the germline V gene are SEHNR and FQNEAQ (reference sequence). This chain's CDR3 is CASSLEGVGYGYTF. The CDR3 DNA sequence: TGTGCCAGCAGCTTAGAGGGGGTTGGCTATGGCTACACCTTC.

The gene calls are TRBV7-9 and TRBJ2-1; tentative D call: TRBD2 (6 bases). This CDR3 comprises 15 residues. The V gene's germline CDR1 is SEHNR and CDR2 FQNEAQ (reference sequence). V shed 5 bases and J shed 4 bases, with 15 bases lying between them. The CDR3 region has the DNA TGTGCCAGCAGCCCCACTTCGGCGGGGTACAATGAGCAGTTCTTC. It specifies CASSPTSAGYNEQFF.

V is TRBV11-2 and J is TRBJ2-7; D unclear. Trimming cost V 1 base and J 3 bases, with 4 bases left between them. This CDR3 has 12 amino acids. Germline assignment: CDR1 SGHAT and CDR2 FQNNGV. The CDR3 coding sequence is TGTGCCAGCAGCTTAGTCCGCTACGAGCAGTACTTC. It is translated as CASSLVRYEQYF.

This clone showed up just once. The chain has TRBV30 and TRBJ2-7, with TRBD2 identical over 10 bases. V lost 1 base and J lost 7; bases outside the gene matches: 10. CDR1 and CDR2 from the germline V gene are GTSNPN and SVGIG (reference sequence). The length of the CDR3 is 15 residues. This CDR3 is CAWSDHPAGGPEQYF. Written as DNA, the CDR3 is TGTGCCTGGAGTGACCACCCAGCGGGAGGGCCAGAGCAGTACTTC.

V gene TRBV5-1 combines with J gene TRBJ2-2, with D unclear. Trimming removed 1 base from V and 1 base from J, with 8 bases in between. CDR3 size: 15 residues. Germline lookup yields CDR1 SGHRS and CDR2 YFSETQ. Here the CDR3 DNA reads TGCGCCAGCAGCTTGTGGGTGGGGAACACCGGGGAGCTGTTTTTT. Encoded protein: CASSLWVGNTGELFF. The whole variable domain, filled in from reference TRBV5-1 and TRBJ2-2, reads KAGVTQTPRYLIKTRGQQVTLSCSPISGHRSVSWYQQTPGQGLQFLFEYFSETQRNKGNFPGRFSGRQFSNSRSEMNVSTLELGDSALYLCASSLWVGNTGELFFGEGSRLTVL.

This rearrangement joins TRBV15 to TRBJ1-1; TRBD1 is a possible D gene (6 bases). Trimming took 3 bases from V and 4 from J, leaving 15 bases between them. CDR3 size: 15 residues. CDR1 LNHNV and CDR2 YYDKDF come from the germline V gene (reference sequence). The CDR3, as DNA: TGTGCCACCAGCAGCCCTACACAGGGACCCACTGAAGCTTTCTTT. This encodes CATSSPTQGPTEAFF.

The chain is built from TRBV10-3 and TRBJ2-7; no firm D call. Per germline, CDR1 ENHRY and CDR2 SYGVKD. Trimming pared 10 bases from V and 0 bases from J, leaving 7 bases between. The CDR3 is 11 residues long. In DNA form, the CDR3 reads TGTGCCACCCAGAACTCCTACGAGCAGTACTTC. Protein product: CATQNSYEQYF.

This chain uses TRBV7-8 with TRBJ2-7; 13 positions match TRBD2. Germline V gives CDR1 SGHVS, CDR2 FQNEAQ. This CDR3 spans 18 amino acids. With 1 base clipped from V and 1 base from J, the junction kept 7 bases outside the gene matches. DNA of the CDR3: TGTGCCAGCAGCTTAGGGACTAGCGGGAGTAGAAGGTCCTACGAGCAGTACTTC. Protein: CASSLGTSGSRRSYEQYF.

This rearrangement joins TRBV10-1 to TRBJ2-7, with a tentative D call TRBD1 (5 bases). Trimming removed 8 bases from V and 4 bases from J, with 15 bases in between. CDR3 length: 13 residues. CDR1 WNHNN and CDR2 SYGVQD come from the germline V gene (reference sequence). For the CDR3, the DNA is TGCGCCAGCCAAGACAGTAATACATACGAGCAGTACTTC. It translates to CASQDSNTYEQYF.

The chain has TRBV5-4 and TRBJ1-3, with D unresolved. The V gene lost 2 bases and the J gene lost 1 base, with 7 bases spanning the gap. From germline, CDR1 is SGHNT and CDR2 YYREEE (reference sequence). This CDR3 region has 14 residues. The CDR3 protein is CASSFSGSGNTIYF. In DNA, the CDR3 is TGTGCCAGCAGCTTCTCTGGGTCTGGAAACACCATATATTTT.